The 15 T cell receptor beta chains in this list originate from one sample, sequenced in a study of PD-1 blockade in classical Hodgkin lymphoma. Documented time point: cycle 4 day 1 (C4D1), after around six weeks of nivolumab. Exposure to brentuximab vedotin varied, and each patient had relapsed following autologous stem cell transplantation. Repertoires were generated with immunoSEQ multiplex PCR, while TCRdb's copy carries only in-frame clones and drops some. The sample gives tens of thousands of clones, 91% of which show up once; about 9.4% is in the top ten. The sample was peripheral blood mononuclear cells (PBMCs), taken before the fourth cycle of nivolumab. Receptors originate from a human donor with classical Hodgkin lymphoma.

The CDR3: CASSHQRTSGGREETQYF. CDR3 bases: TGTGCCAGCAGCCACCAAAGGACTAGCGGGGGACGGGAAGAGACCCAGTACTTC. This chain uses TRBV14 with TRBJ2-5; TRBD2 aligns across 13 bases. The V segment lost 3 bases and the J segment 3 bases; nucleotides outside the gene matches: 10. Germline V CDR1 and CDR2: SGHDN, FVKESK. This CDR3 region has 18 residues.

This chain uses TRBV19 with TRBJ1-5; D remains ambiguous. The CDR3 spans 12 residues. V shed 6 bases and J shed 3 bases, with 6 bases lying between them. The germline gives CDR1 LNHDA, CDR2 SQIVND (reference sequence). In DNA, the CDR3 is TGTGCCAGTAGGAGGAACAATCAGCCCCAGCATTTT. It is translated as CASRRNNQPQHF.

The rearrangement links TRBV29-1 to TRBJ2-1; 9 positions match TRBD2. CDR1 SQVTM and CDR2 ANQGSEA come from the germline V gene. The CDR3 spans 15 residues. The ends lost 3 bases at V and 7 bases at J; junction bases unmatched: 10. In DNA, the CDR3 is TGCAGCGTTGATTTTCGACTAGCGGAGCAAAATGAGCAGTTCTTC. Translated: CSVDFRLAEQNEQFF.

The chain links TRBV25-1 to TRBJ2-3, with a weak D call TRBD2 (6 bases). V lost 6 bases to trimming and J lost 2 bases, with 9 bases between them. This CDR3 has 13 amino acids. The germline CDR1 and CDR2 sequences are MGHDK and SYGVNS. The CDR3 bases are TGTGCCAGCAGGGGGGACTTCACAGATACGCAGTATTTT. It is translated as CASRGDFTDTQYF.

V and J are TRBV19 and TRBJ1-1; possible D gene TRBD1, 5 bases. CDR1 and CDR2 (germline): LNHDA, SQIVND (reference sequence). The CDR3 is 15 amino acids. Trimming left V 1 base short and J 0 bases short, with 9 bases between. CDR3 loop: CASSIAGSVNTEAFF. The DNA for the CDR3 is TGTGCCAGTAGTATAGCAGGGTCGGTGAACACTGAAGCTTTCTTT.

This clone was picked up a small number of times. The chain carries TRBV19 and TRBJ1-6, with D uncertain. This CDR3 region has 13 residues. V was trimmed by 4 bases and J by 7 bases, leaving 8 bases between them. The germline V gene encodes CDR1 LNHDA and CDR2 SQIVND (reference sequence). The CDR3, as DNA: TGTGCCAGTAGTACCGCAAACAATTCACCCCTCCACTTT. It encodes CASSTANNSPLHF.

The chain uses TRBV9 and TRBJ2-1; 11 bases align to TRBD2. The trim removed 0 bases at V and 4 bases at J, leaving 0 bases unmatched. Per the germline V gene, CDR1 is SGDLS and CDR2 is YYNGEE. The CDR3 is 15 residues long. CDR3 DNA: TGTGCCAGCAGCGTAGTAGCGGGGGGGTACAATGAGCAGTTCTTC. Its translation is CASSVVAGGYNEQFF.

The chain uses TRBV6-5 and TRBJ2-1, with D perhaps matching TRBD1 (5 bases). The germline V gene has CDR1 MNHEY and CDR2 SVGAGI. Trimming removed 4 bases at V and 3 bases at J, with 16 bases between. The CDR3 is made up of 16 amino acids. The CDR3 region is CASSFMQGTFYNEQFF. CDR3 coding DNA: TGTGCCAGCAGTTTCATGCAGGGCACCTTCTACAATGAGCAGTTCTTC.

The gene calls are TRBV2 and TRBJ2-7, with 7 bases identical to TRBD1. V gave up 8 bases and J gave up 10 bases; unmatched junction bases: 8. CDR3 length: 11 amino acids. Germline CDR1 reads SNHLY; CDR2 reads FYNNEI. CDR3 amino acids: CASLRGGGQYF. CDR3 coding DNA: TGTGCCAGCCTTCGAGGGGGCGGCCAGTACTTC.

This chain joins TRBV2 and TRBJ2-7; D is perhaps TRBD2 (6 bases). The germline CDR1 and CDR2 sequences are SNHLY and FYNNEI. The CDR3 is made up of 13 amino acids. Deletions cut 6 bases from V and 5 bases from J, with 14 bases between. As DNA, the CDR3 is TGTGCCAGCAGAAGGAGGCTAGCGAACGAGCAGTACTTC. This gives the protein CASRRRLANEQYF.

The rearrangement joins TRBV19 to TRBJ1-5; D is ambiguous. The CDR3 is 15 amino acids. The germline gives CDR1 LNHDA, CDR2 SQIVND (reference sequence). V lost 7 bases, J lost 7 bases, and 20 bases lay in between. The CDR3 reads CASTLSGPGRQPQHF. The CDR3 nucleotides are TGTGCCAGTACTTTGTCTGGCCCCGGGAGGCAGCCCCAGCATTTT. The full variable domain, in which reference TRBV19 and TRBJ1-5 provide the parts outside the CDR3, is DGGITQSPKYLFRKEGQNVTLSCEQNLNHDAMYWYRQDPGQGLRLIYYSQIVNDFQKGDIAEGYSVSREKKESFPLTVTSAQKNPTAFYLCASTLSGPGRQPQHFGDGTRLSIL.

J is TRBJ1-1 and V is TRBV18; no clear D. Germline V gene sequence: CDR1 KGHSH, CDR2 LQKENI. The CDR3 contains 14 residues. V was shortened by 3 bases and J by 0 bases, with 8 bases between the two germline ends. Written as DNA, the CDR3 is TGTGCCAGCTCACCCCCCCGAATGAACACTGAAGCTTTCTTT. It encodes CASSPPRMNTEAFF.

This clone was found a few times. The chain has TRBV6-5 and TRBJ2-5, with D perhaps matching TRBD1 or TRBD2 (5 bases each). Trimming took off 6 bases at V and 5 bases at J, with 13 bases between the two ends. Germline CDR1 reads MNHEY; CDR2 reads SVGAGI. The CDR3 has 13 residues. CDR3 DNA sequence: TGTGCCAGCAGGGGACGGTTGATGGAGACCCAGTACTTC. This sequence encodes CASRGRLMETQYF.

This clone occurred once. This sequence joins TRBV5-1 and TRBJ2-3; D gene uncertain. The CDR3 contains 16 residues. Trimming took 0 bases from V and 6 from J, leaving 17 bases between them. Germline V gene sequence: CDR1 SGHRS, CDR2 YFSETQ. DNA of the CDR3: TGCGCCAGCAGCTTGGATAAGGCGCCAGATACTGATACGCAGTATTTT. Translating it yields CASSLDKAPDTDTQYF.

This clone was seen more than once but under ten times. V and J are TRBV30 and TRBJ1-1; D ambiguous. V gave up 0 bases and J gave up 5 bases, with 10 bases separating them. CDR3 length: 13 residues. The germline CDR1 and CDR2 sequences are GTSNPN and SVGIG (reference sequence). The DNA for the CDR3 is TGTGCCTGGAGTGTAAAGGTTGGGACTGAAGCTTTCTTT. It translates to CAWSVKVGTEAFF.